The clone carrying this T cell receptor beta chain turned up a few times. The data originate from a study of technical replicates of blood from a handful of donors. V lost 4 bases and J lost 5; bases outside the gene matches: 8. CDR1 LGHNA and CDR2 YSLEER come from the germline V gene. The CDR3 contains 15 residues. Produced via immunoSEQ multiplex PCR; TCRdb's table is partial and in-frame only. The table records some 30,000 clones, roughly 92% of them present only once. The V and J genes are TRBV4-3 and TRBJ2-7, with TRBD2 matching over 10 bases. The sample was PBMCs. The origin of this receptor is a human donor in good health. Some clones in this sample may be carry-over from other donors' samples. CDR3 in amino acids: CASSLPGLALNEQYF. The CDR3 bases are TGCGCCAGCAGCCTTCCGGGACTAGCGTTGAACGAGCAGTACTTC.